The 18 T cell receptor beta chains in this list originate from one sample, sequenced in a study of T cell responses to AZD1222 COVID-19 vaccine. Sequencing used immunoSEQ multiplex PCR; TCRdb keeps in-frame clones, though not all of them. The sample lists approximately 140,000 clones, 75% to 95% seen once, with around 1.4% in the top ten. The sample consisted of peripheral blood, taken on day 0 of AZD1222 vaccination. These receptors were collected from an adult in good health.

The V and J genes are TRBV7-6 and TRBJ2-5, with D tentatively TRBD1 (6 bases). The V end was cut by 1 base, the J end by 2 bases, with 8 bases between. CDR3 length equals 14 residues. From germline, CDR1 is SGHVS and CDR2 FNYEAQ. CDR3 region: CASSLGTVQETQYF. The CDR3 region has the DNA TGTGCCAGCAGCTTAGGGACAGTGCAAGAGACCCAGTACTTC.

This chain links TRBV12-5 with TRBJ2-3; the D is unclear. The germline V gene has CDR1 LGHNT and CDR2 FRNRAP. V shed 0 bases and J shed 4 bases, with 2 bases lying between them. This CDR3 has 12 amino acids. For the CDR3, the DNA is TGTGCTAGTGGTTTGGTCGCAGATACGCAGTATTTT. It is translated as CASGLVADTQYF.

This chain connects TRBV5-1 to TRBJ2-1; 7 bases are shared with TRBD2. The CDR3 is 15 amino acids. Germline lookup yields CDR1 SGHRS and CDR2 YFSETQ. Trimming removed 0 bases from V and 3 bases from J; junction bases left unmatched: 3. The DNA for the CDR3 is TGCGCCAGCAGCTTGGGGGCTAGCGGCTACAATGAGCAGTTCTTC. Translation gives CASSLGASGYNEQFF.

V usage is TRBV28 and J usage is TRBJ2-5, with TRBD1 matching over 9 bases. V trimming: 2 bases; J trimming: 5 bases; junction bases outside the gene matches: 3. The germline CDR1 and CDR2 sequences are MDHEN and SYDVKM. The CDR3 runs to 14 residues. CDR3 in DNA: TGTGCCAGCAGTTTACCGACAGGGGGTGAGACCCAGTACTTC. Its translation: CASSLPTGGETQYF.

The gene calls are TRBV19 and TRBJ2-3; TRBD2 matches at 15 bases. V trimming: 5 bases; J trimming: 0 bases; junction bases outside the gene matches: 9. This CDR3 is built from 19 residues. The germline V gene has CDR1 LNHDA and CDR2 SQIVND (reference sequence). CDR3 nucleotides: TGTGCCAGTAGTCTGAGCGGGACTAGCGGGGGGTCGAGCACAGATACGCAGTATTTT. This translates into CASSLSGTSGGSSTDTQYF.

The chain joins TRBV7-2 to TRBJ1-1; D call uncertain. The CDR3 consists of 12 residues. The V gene's germline CDR1 is SGHTA and CDR2 FQGNSA. Trimming shortened V by 1 base and J by 7 bases, and 7 bases separated the two germline ends. In nucleotides, the CDR3 is TGTGCCAGCAGCTTAGGAGGGCTTGAAGCTTTCTTT. Amino acid sequence: CASSLGGLEAFF.

The rearrangement links TRBV18 to TRBJ1-3, with D unresolved. The V end was cut by 0 bases, the J end by 2 bases, with 11 bases between. CDR1 is KGHSH, CDR2 LQKENI, per germline. The CDR3 totals 16 residues. For the CDR3, the DNA is TGTGCCAGCTCACCACCCAAGACAAGCCCTGGAAACACCATATATTTT. This encodes CASSPPKTSPGNTIYF.

V is TRBV30 and J is TRBJ1-2, with TRBD1 matching 8 bases. Germline CDR1 GTSNPN, CDR2 SVGIG (reference sequence). Losses at the gene ends were 3 bases for V and 7 bases for J; bases not matched to a gene: 7. CDR3 length: 13 residues. CDR3 DNA: TGTGCCTGGAGGCCGGACAGGGTAGCTGGCTACACCTTC. As protein: CAWRPDRVAGYTF.

In this sample, this clone turned up once. This chain links TRBV5-5 with TRBJ1-6, with 7 nucleotides matching TRBD1. Trimming cost V 4 bases and J 10 bases; bases outside gene matches: 17. The CDR3 runs to 17 residues. From germline, CDR1 is SGHKS and CDR2 YYEKEE (reference sequence). The CDR3 loop is CASSPLGGGGLGSPLHF. The CDR3 coding sequence is TGTGCCAGCAGCCCGCTAGGAGGGGGCGGCCTTGGGTCACCCCTCCACTTT.

J is TRBJ1-1 and V is TRBV16; D remains ambiguous. Germline V gene sequence: CDR1 KGHSY, CDR2 FQNENV. The CDR3 is 16 amino acids. Between the trimmed V and J ends, which lost 2 bases and 6 bases, there was a span of 19 bases. In nucleotides, the CDR3 is TGTGCCAGCAGCCAAAGGGATCCGGGGTTCAAGGCTGAAGCTTTCTTT. This sequence encodes CASSQRDPGFKAEAFF.

As to this clone: A much larger clone lies one base from this, so it may be a read error. The V gene is TRBV11-3, the J gene TRBJ2-7; D not resolved. From germline, CDR1 is SGHNT and CDR2 YENEEA. Trimming removed 6 bases from V and 0 bases from J, with 3 bases in between. CDR3 length equals 11 residues. Here the CDR3 reads CASSTSYEQYF. The CDR3 nucleotides read TGTGCCAGCAGTACCTCCTACGAGCAGTACTTC. Filled out from reference TRBV11-3 and TRBJ2-7, the complete variable domain reads EAGVVQSPRYKIIEKKQPVAFWCNPISGHNTLYWYLQNLGQGPELLIRYENEEAVDDSQLPKDRFSAERLKGVDSTLKIQPAELGDSAVYLCASSTSYEQYFGPGTRLTVT.

This chain joins TRBV5-4 and TRBJ2-3, with 9 bases that match TRBD2. With V trimmed by 5 bases and J by 4 bases, 8 bases remained unmatched. This CDR3 is 15 amino acids long. Germline CDR1 is SGHNT and CDR2 is YYREEE (reference sequence). The CDR3 region is CASRVPGLASDTQYF. For the CDR3, the DNA is TGTGCCAGCAGGGTTCCGGGACTAGCATCAGATACGCAGTATTTT.

This chain links TRBV21-1 with TRBJ1-5; TRBD1 is the table's D call and was not checked against the DNA. TRBV21-1 counts as a pseudogene. This CDR3 is built from 15 residues. Written as DNA, the CDR3 is TGTGCCAGAAGGGTGGCAGGGCAAGTGAAGCAGCCCCAGCATTTT. Encoded protein: CARRVAGQVKQPQHF.

This sequence joins TRBV27 and TRBJ2-7; D unresolved. CDR1 is MNHEY, CDR2 SMNVEV, per germline (reference sequence). The CDR3 runs to 15 residues. Trimming shortened V by 5 bases and J by 2 bases, and 16 bases separated the two germline ends. The CDR3 is CASSPIGGRAYEQYF. The CDR3 DNA follows: TGTGCCAGCAGTCCCATAGGTGGCAGAGCCTACGAGCAGTACTTC.

The chain employs TRBV19 and TRBJ2-1; possible D gene TRBD2, 6 bases. This CDR3 is built from 16 residues. Germline assignment: CDR1 LNHDA and CDR2 SQIVND (reference sequence). V gave up 3 bases and J gave up 12 bases, with 24 bases separating them. CDR3 in DNA: TGTGCCAGTAGTATTTTCATGGGGGAGGTGGTAGGTTGGCAGTTCTTC. Translation: CASSIFMGEVVGWQFF.

The CDR3 sequence is CASSSGTGGTEAFF. DNA of the CDR3: TGTGCCAGCAGTTCCGGGACAGGGGGCACTGAAGCTTTCTTT. The chain combines TRBV6-5 with TRBJ1-1, with 11 bases that match TRBD1. After removal of 4 bases from V and 4 bases from J, the junction contained 2 bases not matched to a gene. This CDR3 region has 14 residues. The V gene's germline CDR1 is MNHEY and CDR2 SVGAGI.

This sequence joins TRBV6-5 and TRBJ2-1; 16 nucleotides align to TRBD2. V lost 10 bases, J lost 7 bases, and 7 bases stayed unmatched. The CDR3 sequence is 15 residues long. Looked up from germline, CDR1 is MNHEY and CDR2 is SVGAGI. The DNA of the CDR3 is TGTGCCACTCGAGGGACTAGCGGGGGGGCTAATGAGCAGTTCTTC. Translating it yields CATRGTSGGANEQFF.

The rearrangement links TRBV12-5 to TRBJ2-1, with 14 bases lining up with TRBD2. Germline values: CDR1 LGHNT, CDR2 FRNRAP. Trimming removed 4 bases from V and 6 bases from J; junction bases left unmatched: 8. This CDR3 is built from 17 residues. The CDR3 spells CASGSVRLAGGPNEQFF. As DNA, the CDR3 is TGTGCTAGTGGTTCCGTTAGACTAGCGGGGGGGCCCAATGAGCAGTTCTTC. The variable domain in full, with the rest retrieved from reference TRBV12-5 and TRBJ2-1, is DARVTQTPRHKVTEMGQEVTMRCQPILGHNTVFWYRQTMMQGLELLAYFRNRAPLDDSGMPKDRFSAEMPDATLATLKIQPSEPRDSAVYFCASGSVRLAGGPNEQFFGPGTRLTVL.